The 4 T cell receptor beta chains presented below share a single source sample, sequenced in a study of glioma-infiltrating T cells. Amplification of TCR alpha and beta CDR3 regions from RNA used iRepertoire nested multiplex PCR. From the multiplex PCR reads, TCRdb called clonotypes with MiXCR, one entry per CDR3 protein. The sample records tens of thousands of distinct CDR3 sequences, roughly 23% being singletons. Sequencing used glioma tissue, nonneoplastic brain tissue, or PBMCs (not recorded which). The receptors here all came from a human donor with low-grade glioma or glioblastoma, undergoing nonglioma brain surgery, or in good health (not recorded which).

The chain employs TRBV5-5 and TRBJ1-1, with 8 bases fitting TRBD1. The V and J ends lost 0 bases and 4 bases, in that order; junction bases with no gene match: 8. The CDR3 covers 16 residues. The germline CDR1 and CDR2 sequences are SGHKS and YYEKEE (reference sequence). The CDR3 nucleotides read TGTGCCAGCAGCTTGGGACACAGGGGGACAGGCACTGAAGCTTTCTTT. This gives the protein CASSLGHRGTGTEAFF.

The V gene is TRBV11-3, the J gene TRBJ1-6; D not certain. V gave up 4 bases and J gave up 7 bases, with 8 bases separating them. Germline CDR1 SGHNT, CDR2 YENEEA. CDR3 length: 13 residues. Here the CDR3 DNA reads TGTGCCAGCAGCTCGCGCTTGAATTCACCCCTCCACTTT. This codes for CASSSRLNSPLHF.

This clonotype was picked up many times. The chain recombines TRBV11-2 with TRBJ1-4; maybe TRBD1 (6 bases). The ends were cut back, 6 bases at V and 3 bases at J, with 11 bases in the middle. From germline, CDR1 is SGHAT and CDR2 FQNNGV. The CDR3 length is 14 residues. The CDR3 is CASRLGHANEKLFF. The CDR3 region has the DNA TGTGCCAGCAGACTGGGACACGCTAATGAAAAACTGTTTTTT.

The chain joins TRBV4-1 to TRBJ2-5; tentatively, D is TRBD1 (6 bases). The germline V and J ends were trimmed by 4 bases and 2 bases, with 14 bases remaining between them. The CDR3 is 15 residues long. Per the germline V gene, CDR1 is MGHRA and CDR2 is YSYEKL. The CDR3 sequence is CASSRQVRGQETQYF. The CDR3 bases are TGCGCCAGCAGCCGCCAGGTGAGGGGGCAAGAGACCCAGTACTTC.